This T cell receptor (beta chain) derives from a study of T-cell memory formation after mild COVID-19. Constant-segment primers served in 5'RACE that generated TCR alpha and TCR beta cDNA libraries bearing sample barcodes and UMIs. Each CDR3 protein gets one entry after TCRdb re-called the 5' RACE reads with MiXCR. The sample lists about 350,000 distinct CDR3 sequences, about 13% seen once, with around a fifth in the top ten. This clonotype was counted only a few times. The sequence was obtained from a man younger than 30 who had mild COVID-19 (a few samples of this study predate the infection). Cell type and time point are not known. Sequenced sample: PBMCs or a T cell subset sorted from them (not recorded which).

CDR3 DNA: TGTGCCAGCAGCGACGCTAGCGGGGGTGGGACCCAGTACTTC. Translated: CASSDASGGGTQYF. The chain is built from TRBV5-6 and TRBJ2-5, with 10 bases matching TRBD2. With V trimmed by 4 bases and J by 7 bases, 7 bases remained unmatched. CDR3 length: 14 amino acids. Germline loops: CDR1 SGHDT, CDR2 YYEEEE.